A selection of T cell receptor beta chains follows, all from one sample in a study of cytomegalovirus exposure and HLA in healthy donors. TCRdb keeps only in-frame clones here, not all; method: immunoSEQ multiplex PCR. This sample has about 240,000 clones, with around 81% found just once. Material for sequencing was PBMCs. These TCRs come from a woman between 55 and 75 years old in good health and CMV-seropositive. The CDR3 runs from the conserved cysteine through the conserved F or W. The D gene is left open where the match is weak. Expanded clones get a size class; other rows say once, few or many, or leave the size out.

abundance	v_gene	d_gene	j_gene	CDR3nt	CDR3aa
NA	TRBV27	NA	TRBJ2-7	TGTGCCAGGGACAGCTTTTCCTACGAGCAGTACTTC	CARDSFSYEQYF
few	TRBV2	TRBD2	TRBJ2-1	TGTGCCAGCCGCGGGACTAGCGTTTCCAATGAGCAGTTCTTC	CASRGTSVSNEQFF
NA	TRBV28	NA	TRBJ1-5	TGTGCCAGCAGTTTTGCAAGTACAATGCCCCAGCATTTT	CASSFASTMPQHF
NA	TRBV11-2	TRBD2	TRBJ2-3	TGTGCCAGCAGCCCTAGACTAGCGGGAGATTCAGATACGCAGTATTTT	CASSPRLAGDSDTQYF
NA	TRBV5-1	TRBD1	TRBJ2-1	TGCGCCAGCAGGGCTGGGACAGGGCTAAATGAGCAGTTCTTC	CASRAGTGLNEQFF
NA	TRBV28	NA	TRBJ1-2	TGTGCCAGCAGTTTTAGGGGCTCCGTCTATGGCTACACCTTC	CASSFRGSVYGYTF
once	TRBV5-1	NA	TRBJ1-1	TGCGCCAGCAGCTTATCAGGGATGAACACTGAAGCTTTCTTT	CASSLSGMNTEAFF
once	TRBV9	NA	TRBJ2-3	TGTGCCAGCAGCGCCGACTCGGATACGCAGTATTTT	CASSADSDTQYF
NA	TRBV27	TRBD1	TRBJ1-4	TGTGCCAGCAACCCCTCGGGACAGTTTAATGAAAAACTGTTTTTT	CASNPSGQFNEKLFF
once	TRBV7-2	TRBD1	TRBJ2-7	TGTGCCAGCAGCACGACAGGGACCCTCTCCTACGAGCAGTACTTC	CASSTTGTLSYEQYF
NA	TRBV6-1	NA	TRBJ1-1	TGTGCCAGCAGTTCTGGACTTCTCCGGAGGACTGAAGCTTTCTTT	CASSSGLLRRTEAFF
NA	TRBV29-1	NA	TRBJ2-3	TGCAGCGTTGAAGATAATCGTCCGCAGTATTTT	CSVEDNRPQYF
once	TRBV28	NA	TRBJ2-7	TGTGCCAGCAGCATACTAGGATACGAGCAGTACTTC	CASSILGYEQYF
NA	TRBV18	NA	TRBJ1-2	TGTGCCAGCTCACCGGACAGATCCTATGGCTACACCTTC	CASSPDRSYGYTF
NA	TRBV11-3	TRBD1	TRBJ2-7	TGTGCCAGCAGCTTACAGGGACAGCCCGAGCAGTACTTC	CASSLQGQPEQYF
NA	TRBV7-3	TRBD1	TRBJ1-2	TGTGCCAGCAGCTTAACGGCGGGACAGGGTATGGACTATGGCTACACCTTC	CASSLTAGQGMDYGYTF
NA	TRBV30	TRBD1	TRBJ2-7	TGTGCCTGGAGTATCACAGGGGGCTACGAGCAGTACTTC	CAWSITGGYEQYF
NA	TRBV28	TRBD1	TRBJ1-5	TGTGCCAGCACCATACCCCCGTGGCAGGGGGAAACAAGCAATCAGCCCCAGCATTTT	CASTIPPWQGETSNQPQHF
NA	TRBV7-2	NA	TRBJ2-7	TGTGCCAGCAACCACCGGGACTTACCCTACGAGCAGTACTTC	CASNHRDLPYEQYF
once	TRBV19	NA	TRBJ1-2	TGTGCCAGTAGTATGAGGGAGGGACTATTAGGCTACACCTTC	CASSMREGLLGYTF
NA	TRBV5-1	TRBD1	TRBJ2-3	TGCGCCAGCAGCCCAGGGACAGGGAGTACAGATACGCAGTATTTT	CASSPGTGSTDTQYF
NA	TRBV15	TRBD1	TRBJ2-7	TGTGCCACCAGCCCTGCCGGGACAGCGGCGTACGAGCAGTACTTC	CATSPAGTAAYEQYF
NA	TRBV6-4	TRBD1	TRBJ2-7	TGTGCCAGCAGTAGGGACAGGGGGGACGAGCAGTACTTC	CASSRDRGDEQYF
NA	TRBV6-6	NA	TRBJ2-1	TGTGCCAGCAGTGAGCCCGTAGAAGACAATGAGCAGTTCTTC	CASSEPVEDNEQFF
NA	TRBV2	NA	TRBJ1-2	TGTGCCAGCAGTGAACGTGTCCGCTATGGCTACACCTTC	CASSERVRYGYTF
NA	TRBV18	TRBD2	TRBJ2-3	TGTGCCAGTAGACTAGCGGGAACAGATACGCAGTATTTT	CASRLAGTDTQYF
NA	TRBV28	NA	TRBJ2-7	TGTGCCAGCAGCTTGACAGGTTTTATCTACGAGCAGTACTTC	CASSLTGFIYEQYF
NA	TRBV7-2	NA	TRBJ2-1	TGTGCCAGCAGCTCGAGTCCCCAGGTGGCGCAGCAGTTCTTC	CASSSSPQVAQQFF
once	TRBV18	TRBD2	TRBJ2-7	TGTGCCAGCTCACCCAGGTGGACTAGCGGGGACAACTACGAGCAGTACTTC	CASSPRWTSGDNYEQYF
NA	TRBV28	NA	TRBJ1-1	TGTGCCAGCAGGCGCCCTTCAACAGGGTACACTGAAGCTTTCTTT	CASRRPSTGYTEAFF